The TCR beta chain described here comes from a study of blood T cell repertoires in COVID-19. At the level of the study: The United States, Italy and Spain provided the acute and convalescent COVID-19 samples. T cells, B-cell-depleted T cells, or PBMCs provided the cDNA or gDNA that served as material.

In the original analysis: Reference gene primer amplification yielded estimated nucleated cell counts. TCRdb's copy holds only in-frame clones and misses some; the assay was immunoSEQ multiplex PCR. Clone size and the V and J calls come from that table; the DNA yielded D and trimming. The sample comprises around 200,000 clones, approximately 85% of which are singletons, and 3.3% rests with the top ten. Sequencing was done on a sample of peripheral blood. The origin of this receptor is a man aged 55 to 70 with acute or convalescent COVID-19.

The CDR3 DNA sequence: TGCAGCGTTGTAGACCGTACAGGGGAGACCCAGTACTTC. Encoded protein: CSVVDRTGETQYF. The rearrangement links TRBV29-1 to TRBJ2-5; maybe TRBD1 (6 bases). V lost 4 bases, J lost 5 bases, and 14 bases lay in between. This CDR3 spans 13 amino acids. In germline, CDR1 is SQVTM, CDR2 ANQGSEA.